Each of the 26 T cell receptor beta chains below was sequenced from the same sample in a study of regulatory T cells in long-lasting Graves disease. The time point was: newly diagnosed GD, antithyroid drugs for less than 3 months. The TCR library was made from RNA that had been extracted from PBMCs in TRIzol. Researchers made TCR beta libraries by using iRepertoire HTBI primers and running Arm-PCR on CDR3 regions. From the multiplex PCR reads, TCRdb called clonotypes with MiXCR, one entry per CDR3 protein. The table records more than 300,000 distinct CDR3 sequences, 15% of them present only once. The sequences come from peripheral blood mononuclear cells (PBMCs), collected at new diagnosis, from a patient treated with antithyroid drugs. Every receptor here comes from a female donor with Graves disease.

V gene TRBV24-1 combines with J gene TRBJ2-7; 7 bases are shared with TRBD1. V was clipped by 6 bases and J by 2 bases; unmatched bases: 6. CDR1 and CDR2 from the germline V gene are KGHDR and SFDVKD. This CDR3 is 14 amino acids long. The CDR3 DNA reads as TGTGCCACCAGTCGAACAGGGGTCACCTACGAGCAGTACTTC. Its protein is CATSRTGVTYEQYF.

Comment on this clonotype: One base separates it from a far larger clone, so it is likely a read error. The rearrangement uses TRBV20-1 and TRBJ2-1; TRBD2 aligns across 10 bases. CDR1 and CDR2 (germline): DFQATT, SNEGSKA (reference sequence). The CDR3 extends over 15 amino acids. With 3 bases clipped from V and 10 bases from J, the junction kept 12 bases outside the gene matches. As DNA, the CDR3 is TGCAGTGCTAGTATACCTAGCGGGGGCTCCTACGAGCAGTTCTTC. This gives the protein CSASIPSGGSYEQFF.

This clonotype was seen repeatedly, ten times or more. The rearrangement links TRBV15 to TRBJ2-2, with 14 bases identical to TRBD2. J lost 5 bases, V lost 3 bases, and 14 bases had no gene match. The CDR3 totals 20 residues. CDR1 LNHNV and CDR2 YYDKDF come from the germline V gene (reference sequence). As DNA, the CDR3 is TGTGCCACCAGCAGGGCGGGGACTAGCGGGAGTAGCAGGGGAACCGGGGAGCTGTTTTTT. This codes for CATSRAGTSGSSRGTGELFF.

Comments on this clonotype: A single base separates this from a much larger clone, so it may be a read error. This chain uses TRBV7-9 with TRBJ1-3; TRBD1 is a possible D gene (5 bases). Trimming stripped 5 bases from V and 2 bases from J, with 13 bases between. CDR1 and CDR2 (germline): SEHNR, FQNEAQ (reference sequence). The CDR3 covers 15 residues. Here the CDR3 reads CASSITGSPGNTIYF. DNA for the CDR3: TGTGCCAGCAGCATTACAGGAAGCCCTGGAAACACCATATATTTT.

This clonotype showed up many times. The genes are TRBV4-1 and TRBJ2-5; TRBD2 agrees at 10 bases. V lost 3 bases to trimming and J lost 5 bases; unmatched junction nucleotides: 6. Germline V gene data show CDR1 as MGHRA and CDR2 as YSYEKL. The CDR3 totals 15 residues. The chain's CDR3 is CASSHIAGGTETQYF. In DNA form, the CDR3 reads TGCGCCAGCAGCCATATAGCGGGAGGTACGGAGACCCAGTACTTC.

Worth noting for this clonotype: A far bigger clonotype differs at one base, so this is likely a read error. The chain carries TRBV27 and TRBJ2-4, with 7 nucleotides matching TRBD2. In germline, CDR1 is MNHEY, CDR2 SMNVEV (reference sequence). V lost 5 bases, J lost 12 bases, and 19 bases stayed unmatched. The CDR3 totals 16 residues. The CDR3 bases are TGTGCCAGCAGTCCACCTCCGGGACTAACACCGACGGATCAGTACTTC. This codes for CASSPPPGLTPTDQYF.

This clonotype has more than one count but fewer than ten. The V and J genes are TRBV19 and TRBJ1-5, with D unclear. CDR3 size: 13 residues. Germline V gene data show CDR1 as LNHDA and CDR2 as SQIVND (reference sequence). Trimming cost V 3 bases and J 5 bases, with 8 bases left between them. This CDR3 is CASSIDKYQPQHF. DNA of the CDR3: TGTGCCAGTAGTATTGACAAATATCAGCCCCAGCATTTT.

This clonotype occurred many times. The chain joins TRBV12-3 or TRBV12-4 to TRBJ2-2; weak D call: TRBD2 (6 bases). Deletions cut 0 bases from V and 2 bases from J, with 19 bases between. This CDR3 has 19 residues. CDR3 amino acids: CASSLARGLRVGNTGELFF. The CDR3 DNA follows: TGTGCCAGCAGTTTAGCGCGAGGACTAAGAGTCGGTAACACCGGGGAGCTGTTTTTT.

Many counts were recorded for this clonotype. The chain employs TRBV7-6 and TRBJ2-1, with 7 bases that match TRBD1. Losses at the gene ends were 1 base for V and 2 bases for J; bases not matched to a gene: 5. Per germline, CDR1 SGHVS and CDR2 FNYEAQ. CDR3 length: 16 amino acids. The CDR3 is CASSLGEGATYNEQFF. The CDR3 DNA reads as TGTGCCAGCAGCTTAGGTGAGGGGGCCACCTACAATGAGCAGTTCTTC.

This clonotype was detected many times. The rearrangement links TRBV28 to TRBJ2-7; TRBD2 might be the D (6 bases). CDR1 is MDHEN, CDR2 SYDVKM, per germline. The CDR3 is made up of 13 amino acids. Trimming left V 3 bases short and J 6 bases short, with 12 bases between. The CDR3 is CASSLRDGVEQYF. The CDR3 nucleotides are TGTGCCAGCAGTTTGCGGGACGGCGTCGAGCAGTACTTC. Based on the CDR3 plus reference TRBV28 and TRBJ2-7, the full variable domain is DVKVTQSSRYLVKRTGEKVFLECVQDMDHENMFWYRQDPGLGLRLIYFSYDVKMKEKGDIPEGYSVSREKKERFSLILESASTNQTSMYLCASSLRDGVEQYFGPGTRLTVT.

J is TRBJ1-6 and V is TRBV18; TRBD1 is a possible D gene (6 bases). The CDR3 consists of 15 residues. From germline, CDR1 is KGHSH and CDR2 LQKENI. Trimming stripped 2 bases from V and 7 bases from J, with 12 bases between. The CDR3 loop is CASSPGGARNSPLHF. The CDR3, as DNA: TGTGCCAGCTCACCAGGGGGGGCGAGGAATTCACCCCTCCACTTT.

This clonotype was detected ten times or more. The junction shows a germline mismatch at one end, possibly a read error. The chain links TRBV7-7 to TRBJ2-3, with a weak D call TRBD2 (6 bases). The CDR3 totals 15 residues. CDR1 is SSHAT and CDR2 is FNYEAQ in the germline V gene (reference sequence). The DNA for the CDR3 is TGTGCTAGCAGCCTAACTAGCTTAGACACAGATACGCAGTATTTT. Its protein is CASSLTSLDTDTQYF.

This clonotype was counted only a few times. This sequence joins TRBV20-1 and TRBJ2-2; 8 nucleotides agree with TRBD1. The trim removed 4 bases at V and 7 bases at J, leaving 5 bases unmatched. This CDR3 has 13 residues. CDR1 and CDR2 from the germline V gene are DFQATT and SNEGSKA (reference sequence). CDR3 in amino acids: CSATQGANGELFF. CDR3 DNA: TGCAGTGCTACTCAGGGGGCGAACGGGGAGCTGTTTTTT.

This clonotype was found many times. The chain uses TRBV18 and TRBJ1-1; unclear D gene. Trimming removed 5 bases at V and 4 bases at J, with 11 bases between. The CDR3 covers 13 residues. Germline loops: CDR1 KGHSH, CDR2 LQKENI. The CDR3 here is CASSSPVPTEAFF. The CDR3 coding sequence is TGTGCCAGCTCAAGTCCTGTCCCCACTGAAGCTTTCTTT. The whole variable domain, remainder taken from reference TRBV18 and TRBJ1-1, is NAGVMQNPRHLVRRRGQEARLRCSPMKGHSHVYWYRQLPEEGLKFMVYLQKENIIDESGMPKERFSAEFPKEGPSILRIQQVVRGDSAAYFCASSSPVPTEAFFGQGTRLTVV.

This chain uses TRBV7-9 with TRBJ1-1; the D gene is possibly TRBD1 (5 bases). Per germline, CDR1 SEHNR and CDR2 FQNEAQ (reference sequence). The CDR3 covers 13 residues. Between the trimmed V and J ends, which lost 4 bases and 4 bases, there was a span of 10 bases. In nucleotides, the CDR3 is TGTGCCAGCAGCTCCGGGGACCTCACTGAAGCTTTCTTT. Its protein is CASSSGDLTEAFF.

This clonotype has a count of ten or more. The chain recombines TRBV12-3 or TRBV12-4 with TRBJ2-1; no firm D call. This CDR3 region has 15 residues. V was trimmed by 1 base and J by 4 bases, leaving 11 bases between them. The CDR3 nucleotides read TGTGCCAGCAGTTTAGTTCCATGGTCGTACAATGAGCAGTTCTTC. Protein product: CASSLVPWSYNEQFF.

The chain employs TRBV12-3 or TRBV12-4 and TRBJ2-3; D is undetermined. This CDR3 has 13 amino acids. Between the trimmed V and J ends, which lost 11 bases and 2 bases, there was a span of 14 bases. The CDR3 sequence: CAVQVDYTDTQYF. In DNA, the CDR3 is TGTGCCGTCCAAGTGGATTACACAGATACGCAGTATTTT.

Comment on this clonotype: A far larger clone is a single base away, which makes a read error likely. J is TRBJ1-2 and V is TRBV6-2 or TRBV6-3, with TRBD1 as a possible D gene (5 bases). The CDR3 covers 15 residues. Germline lookup yields CDR1 MNHEY and CDR2 SVGEGT. The CDR3 DNA reads TGTGCCAGCTCAGTCGGTGGGAGTGGGGACTATAGCTACACCTTC. Translating gives CASSVGGSGDYSYTF.

As to this clonotype: A much larger clone differs from this one at a single base, so this may be a read error. The chain carries TRBV5-1 and TRBJ2-5; 11 bases line up with TRBD2. Germline trimming cut 4 bases from V and 5 bases from J; bases unmatched to any gene: 10. CDR1 and CDR2 from the germline V gene are SGHRS and YFSETQ. The CDR3 length is 16 residues. This CDR3 reads CASSRTSGPTEETQYF. CDR3 bases: TGCGCCAGCAGCAGGACTAGCGGGCCGACAGAGGAGACCCAGTACTTC.

This clonotype occurred many times. The chain employs TRBV5-4 and TRBJ1-2, with 7 bases lining up with TRBD1. Germline-derived CDR1 and CDR2 are SGHNT and YYREEE (reference sequence). The V gene end was trimmed by 4 bases and the J gene end by 5 bases; junction bases not matched to a gene: 8. CDR3 length: 14 amino acids. In DNA, the CDR3 is TGTGCCAGCAGCGCCGACAGGGATGGATATGGCTACACCTTC. As protein: CASSADRDGYGYTF. The full variable domain, completed using reference TRBV5-4 and TRBJ1-2, is ETGVTQSPTHLIKTRGQQVTLRCSSQSGHNTVSWYQQALGQGPQFIFQYYREEENGRGNFPPRFSGLQFPNYSSELNVNALELDDSALYLCASSADRDGYGYTFGSGTRLTVV.

In its sample, this clonotype was seen many times. The CDR3 spells CASSLAGGGRRSPGELFF. DNA of the CDR3: TGTGCCAGCAGCTTAGCAGGCGGCGGGCGCAGGTCCCCCGGGGAGCTGTTTTTT. The rearrangement links TRBV7-9 to TRBJ2-2; D perhaps matches TRBD2 (5 bases). This CDR3 contains 18 residues. Germline-derived CDR1 and CDR2 are SEHNR and FQNEAQ (reference sequence). Deletions cut 0 bases from V and 6 bases from J, with 20 bases between.

This clonotype was seen ten or more times. This chain uses TRBV6-2 or TRBV6-3 with TRBJ2-1; 7 bases are a match to TRBD1. From germline, CDR1 is MNHEY and CDR2 SVGEGT. This CDR3 comprises 16 residues. The junction had 9 bases not matched to a gene; V was cut back by 2 bases and J by 5 bases. In nucleotides, the CDR3 is TGTGCCAGCAGTTACACCCGACAGGGAGTGGACAATGAGCAGTTCTTC. Amino acid sequence: CASSYTRQGVDNEQFF.

This clonotype came up many times. The chain links TRBV6-5 to TRBJ1-4; 8 bases are a match to TRBD1. The germline V gene has CDR1 MNHEY and CDR2 SVGAGI. The CDR3 covers 14 residues. After removal of 4 bases from V and 4 bases from J, the junction contained 2 bases not matched to a gene. The CDR3 spells CASSWDRFNEKLFF. CDR3 nucleotides: TGTGCCAGCAGTTGGGACAGGTTTAATGAAAAACTGTTTTTT.

The chain joins TRBV18 to TRBJ1-1, with 9 bases lining up with TRBD1. The J segment lost 5 bases and the V segment lost 2 bases, leaving 3 bases of the junction unmatched. Germline assignment: CDR1 KGHSH and CDR2 LQKENI. CDR3 length: 14 residues. This CDR3 is CASSPTGTGTEAFF. The DNA of the CDR3 is TGTGCCAGCTCACCAACAGGGACAGGGACTGAAGCTTTCTTT. Full variable domain (rest looked up from reference TRBV18 and TRBJ1-1): NAGVMQNPRHLVRRRGQEARLRCSPMKGHSHVYWYRQLPEEGLKFMVYLQKENIIDESGMPKERFSAEFPKEGPSILRIQQVVRGDSAAYFCASSPTGTGTEAFFGQGTRLTVV.

Ten or more counts support this clonotype. The chain uses TRBV20-1 and TRBJ2-3; TRBD2 matches 12 bases. CDR1 and CDR2 from the germline V gene are DFQATT and SNEGSKA (reference sequence). The V and J ends lost 6 bases and 4 bases, in that order; junction bases with no gene match: 14. The CDR3 loop spans 17 amino acids. The CDR3 DNA reads TGCAGTGCCCCATCCAGCACTAGCGGGAGGTCCCCAGATACGCAGTATTTT. Translated, it gives CSAPSSTSGRSPDTQYF.

This clonotype was seen ten or more times. The chain couples TRBV6-1 to TRBJ1-1; no definite D call. The V end lost 1 base, the J end lost 0 bases, and 9 bases lay between the germline ends. The CDR3 is 15 amino acids. Per the germline V gene, CDR1 is MNHNS and CDR2 is SASEGT. The CDR3 loop is CASSEVALMNTEAFF. In DNA form, the CDR3 reads TGTGCCAGCAGTGAAGTTGCATTAATGAACACTGAAGCTTTCTTT.